Shown below are 3 T cell receptor beta chains from a single sample sequenced in a study of CD8+CD57+ T cells in acquired aplastic anemia (dated by TCRdb to between 2017 and 2018). Flow cytometry had shown CD8+CD57+ cell expansion in the patients selected for sequencing. Sequencing relied on an Illumina HiSeq 2000. Genomic DNA served as template for TCR beta VDJ combination and CDR3 sequence profiling. TCRdb trimmed public reads at Q25 via fastp, called clones via MiXCR and kept in-frame beta chains. CDR3 protein sequences are deduplicated, and each keeps its most common genes and DNA. This sample holds 260,000 or so distinct CDR3 sequences; roughly half were observed only once. The ten largest clones capture 7.8% of the sample. The specimen sequenced was sorted CD4+, CD8+, or CD8+CD57+ T cells (not recorded which) from PBMCs. The origin of the receptors is a human donor with aplastic anemia.

V usage is TRBV5-1 and J usage is TRBJ1-1; D unresolved. The V gene lost 0 bases and the J gene lost 1 base, with 10 bases spanning the gap. The CDR3 contains 15 residues. Germline CDR1 SGHRS, CDR2 YFSETQ. The chain's CDR3 is CASSLVSGSNTEAFF. CDR3 sequence (DNA): TGCGCCAGCAGCTTGGTGTCAGGATCGAACACTGAAGCTTTCTTT. Supplemented by reference TRBV5-1 and TRBJ1-1, the full variable domain reads KAGVTQTPRYLIKTRGQQVTLSCSPISGHRSVSWYQQTPGQGLQFLFEYFSETQRNKGNFPGRFSGRQFSNSRSEMNVSTLELGDSALYLCASSLVSGSNTEAFFGQGTRLTVV.

The chain combines TRBV29-1 with TRBJ2-1; D might be TRBD2 (7 bases). Trimming took off 3 bases at V and 8 bases at J, with 17 bases between the two ends. The CDR3 totals 14 residues. Germline V gene sequence: CDR1 SQVTM, CDR2 ANQGSEA. As DNA, the CDR3 is TGCAGCGTTGATCACGGGGGGCTCATCCATGAGCAGTTCTTC. This gives the protein CSVDHGGLIHEQFF.

This sequence joins TRBV15 and TRBJ2-7; TRBD1 matches 7 bases. The CDR3 is 15 residues long. Germline loops: CDR1 LNHNV, CDR2 YYDKDF (reference sequence). Trimming at V came to 4 bases and at J to 1 base, leaving 7 bases not matched to a gene. In DNA form, the CDR3 reads TGTGCCACCAGCACTGGAAAGACAGGGTCCTACGAGCAGTACTTC. It specifies CATSTGKTGSYEQYF.